The clone carrying this TCR beta chain was seen only a few times. What it binds is unknown. One entry per CDR3 protein, called by TCRdb with MiXCR from the 5' RACE reads. The sample carries 550,000 to 800,000 distinct CDR3 sequences, around 7.5% recorded once. This sample was included in a study of identical twins. Study observations and caveats: A partial confounding effect on zero-insertion analyses could come from invariant MAIT and iNKT cells. Insertions were reduced in abundant cord blood beta clonotypes but not in memory repertoires. Twin sharing of out-of-frame TCR alpha was underestimated by models in monozygotic pairs.

All donors comprised healthy Caucasians. Between the trimmed V and J ends, which lost 5 bases and 0 bases, there was a span of 19 bases. The CDR3 spans 17 residues. Germline V gene lookup returns CDR1 SEHNR and CDR2 FQNEAQ (reference sequence). The same specimen was also included in a second study, on yellow fever vaccine responses in identical twins.

Sequencing input: PBMCs. This clonotype was sampled from a woman aged 18-35 years in good health. The chain couples TRBV7-9 to TRBJ1-1; D might be TRBD1 (6 bases). The CDR3: CASSLTFGGRLNTEAFF. CDR3 nucleotides: TGTGCCAGCAGCCTAACCTTTGGGGGGCGACTGAACACTGAAGCTTTCTTT.